This T cell receptor beta chain emerged from a study of patients with pleural tuberculosis. This clonotype was seen ten or more times. CDR1 and CDR2 (germline): DFQATT, SNEGSKA (reference sequence). V was cut by 5 bases and J by 0 bases, with 5 bases left in between. The CDR3 runs to 12 residues. TCRdb re-called the reads with MiXCR, one entry per CDR3 protein. The table includes nearly 30,000 distinct CDR3 sequences, 15% to 20% detected once. The chain uses TRBV20-1 and TRBJ1-5, with D hard to call. Sequencing was performed on peripheral blood. The receptor's source is a human donor with pleural tuberculosis. The CDR3 sequence: CSARHSNQPQHF. As DNA, the CDR3 is TGCAGTGCTCGACATAGCAATCAGCCCCAGCATTTT.